This T cell receptor (beta chain) was observed in a study of T cell changes during pregnancy in multiple sclerosis. This clone came up a few times. From germline, CDR1 is SGHVS and CDR2 FQNEAQ. V was shortened by 5 bases and J by 4 bases, with 20 bases between the two germline ends. The CDR3 spans 16 residues. This table comes from immunoSEQ multiplex PCR, and its TCRdb copy is limited to in-frame clones, with some not included. The table has about 75,000 clones, 75% to 95% seen once. This TCR was recovered from a female donor with multiple sclerosis, enrolled in a pregnancy study. The sequenced sample was CD4+ T cells from peripheral blood mononuclear cells, obtained before pregnancy. The chain is built from TRBV7-8 and TRBJ2-5, with D possibly being TRBD2 (6 bases). The DNA for the CDR3 is TGTGCCAGCAGCCCCACCTCCGGGGGTGGGATAGAGACCCAGTACTTC. Protein product: CASSPTSGGGIETQYF.